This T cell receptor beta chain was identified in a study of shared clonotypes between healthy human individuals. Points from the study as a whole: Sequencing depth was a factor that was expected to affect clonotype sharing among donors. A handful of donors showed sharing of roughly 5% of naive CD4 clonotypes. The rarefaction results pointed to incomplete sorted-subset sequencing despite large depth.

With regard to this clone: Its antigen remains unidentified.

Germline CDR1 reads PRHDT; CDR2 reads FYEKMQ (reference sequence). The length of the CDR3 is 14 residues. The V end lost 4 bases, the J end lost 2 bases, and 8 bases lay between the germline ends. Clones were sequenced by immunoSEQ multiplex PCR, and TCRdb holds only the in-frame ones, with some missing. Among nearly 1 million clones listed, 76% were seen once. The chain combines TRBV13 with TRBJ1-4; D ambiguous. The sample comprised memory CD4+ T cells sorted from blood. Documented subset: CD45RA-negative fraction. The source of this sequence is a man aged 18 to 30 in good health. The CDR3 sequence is CASSYGSTNEKLFF. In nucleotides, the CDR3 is TGTGCCAGCAGCTACGGGAGTACTAATGAAAAACTGTTTTTT.